The following is a T cell receptor beta chain sequence with its context. Antigen unknown. The length of the CDR3 is 15 residues. The V gene lost 5 bases and the J gene lost 5 bases, with 18 bases spanning the gap. The germline V gene encodes CDR1 SGHTA and CDR2 FQGNSA. Assay used: immunoSEQ multiplex PCR; TCRdb lists only in-frame clones, some missing. The sample lists roughly 140,000 clones, 90% to 95% seen once, with approximately 1.5% in the top ten. This sample was included in a study of T cell responses to AZD1222 COVID-19 vaccine. Researchers grouped second doses given at about 4 or about 12 weeks into one pool. Study-wide results and limits: Spike-wide vaccine-associated CD4 TCRs dominated at 160-218 and 743-854. The sample set comprised mostly white British donors with more females, and clonal diversity was possibly underestimated. Nearly half of spike-specific TCRs reportedly go after variant regions that carry no mutations.

J is TRBJ2-5 and V is TRBV7-2; D gene uncertain. The sequencing here drew on peripheral blood, taken 28 days after the second AZD1222 dose. The sequence was obtained from an adult who received the AZD1222 COVID-19 vaccine. The CDR3 bases are TGTGCCAGCAGCGTTCAGATAAGTGCCAAGGAGACCCAGTACTTC. It translates to CASSVQISAKETQYF.